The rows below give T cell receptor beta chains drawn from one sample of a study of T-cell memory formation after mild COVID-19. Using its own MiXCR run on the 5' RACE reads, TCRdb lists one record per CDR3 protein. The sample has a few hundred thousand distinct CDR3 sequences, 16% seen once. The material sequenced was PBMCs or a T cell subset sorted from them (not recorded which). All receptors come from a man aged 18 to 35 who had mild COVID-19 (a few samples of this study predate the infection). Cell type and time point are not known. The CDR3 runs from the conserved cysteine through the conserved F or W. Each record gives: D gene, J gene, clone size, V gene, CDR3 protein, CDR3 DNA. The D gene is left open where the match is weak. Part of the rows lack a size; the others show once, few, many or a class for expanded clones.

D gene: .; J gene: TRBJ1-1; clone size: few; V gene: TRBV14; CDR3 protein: CASSQSWGYTEAFF; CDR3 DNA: TGTGCCAGCAGCCAGTCATGGGGATACACTGAAGCTTTCTTT
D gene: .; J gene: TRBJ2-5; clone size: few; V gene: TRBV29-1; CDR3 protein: CSVALRDQETQYF; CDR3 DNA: TGCAGCGTTGCGTTGCGGGACCAAGAGACCCAGTACTTC
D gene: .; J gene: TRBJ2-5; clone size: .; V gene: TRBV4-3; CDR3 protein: CASSHRSGPQETQYF; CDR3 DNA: TGCGCCAGCAGCCACCGTAGCGGACCCCAAGAGACCCAGTACTTC
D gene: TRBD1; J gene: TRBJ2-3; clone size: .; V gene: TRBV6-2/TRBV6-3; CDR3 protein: CASSSGTAADTQYF; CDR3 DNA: TGTGCCAGCAGCTCCGGGACAGCAGCAGATACGCAGTATTTT
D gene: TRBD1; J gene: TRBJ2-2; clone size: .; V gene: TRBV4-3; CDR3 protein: CASSQGQGARVTGELFF; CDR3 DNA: TGCGCCAGCAGCCAGGGACAGGGGGCGCGTGTCACCGGGGAGCTGTTTTTT
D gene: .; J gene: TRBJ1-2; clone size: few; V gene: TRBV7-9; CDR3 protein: CASSGRGSGDGTGYTF; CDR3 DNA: TGTGCCAGCAGCGGCAGAGGGTCAGGGGATGGGACTGGCTACACCTTC
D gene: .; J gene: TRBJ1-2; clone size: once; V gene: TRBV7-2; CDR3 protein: CASSPLGGGSYTF; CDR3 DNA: TGTGCCAGCAGTCCTCTTGGGGGGGGGAGCTACACCTTC
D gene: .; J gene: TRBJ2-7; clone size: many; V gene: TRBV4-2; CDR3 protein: CASSQVAGNYEQYF; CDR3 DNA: TGTGCCAGCAGCCAAGTCGCGGGTAACTACGAGCAGTACTTC
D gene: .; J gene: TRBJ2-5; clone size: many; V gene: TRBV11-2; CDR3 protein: CASSARRGETQYF; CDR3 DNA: TGTGCCAGCAGCGCCCGACGTGGAGAGACCCAGTACTTC
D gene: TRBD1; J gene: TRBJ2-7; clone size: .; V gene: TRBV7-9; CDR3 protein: CASSFQSGTGTHEQYF; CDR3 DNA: TGTGCCAGCAGTTTCCAATCCGGGACAGGGACCCACGAGCAGTACTTC
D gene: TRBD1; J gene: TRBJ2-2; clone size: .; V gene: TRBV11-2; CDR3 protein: CASSRDRWNTGELFF; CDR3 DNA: TGTGCCAGCAGCCGGGACAGGTGGAACACCGGGGAGCTGTTTTTT
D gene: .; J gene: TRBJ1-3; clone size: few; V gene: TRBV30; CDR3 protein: CAWSQAAGNTIYF; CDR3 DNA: TGTGCCTGGAGTCAGGCCGCTGGAAACACCATATATTTT
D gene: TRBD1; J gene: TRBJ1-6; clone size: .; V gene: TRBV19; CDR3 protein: CASSTGQPNSPLHF; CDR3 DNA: TGTGCCAGTAGTACGGGACAGCCTAATTCACCCCTCCACTTT
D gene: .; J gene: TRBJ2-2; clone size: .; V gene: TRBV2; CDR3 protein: CASSVLGALFF; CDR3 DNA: TGTGCCAGCAGTGTTCTGGGTGCGCTGTTTTTT
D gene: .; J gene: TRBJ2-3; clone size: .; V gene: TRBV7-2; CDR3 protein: CASRLRGLGTDTQYF; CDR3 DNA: TGTGCCAGCCGCCTGCGGGGCCTGGGCACAGATACGCAGTATTTT
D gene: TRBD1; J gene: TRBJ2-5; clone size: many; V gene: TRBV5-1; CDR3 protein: CASSSQTGGETQYF; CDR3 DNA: TGCGCCAGCAGCTCCCAGACAGGGGGAGAGACCCAGTACTTC
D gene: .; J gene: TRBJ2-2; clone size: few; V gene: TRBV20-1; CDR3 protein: CSARDLSGMGELFF; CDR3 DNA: TGCAGTGCTAGAGATCTATCGGGGATGGGGGAGCTGTTTTTT
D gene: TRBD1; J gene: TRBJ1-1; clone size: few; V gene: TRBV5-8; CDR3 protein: CASSSGQRRGAFF; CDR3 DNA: TGTGCCAGCAGTTCGGGACAGAGGCGTGGTGCTTTCTTT
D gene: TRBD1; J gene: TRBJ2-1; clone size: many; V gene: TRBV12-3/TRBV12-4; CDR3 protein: CASSWRQGAYEQFF; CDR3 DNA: TGTGCCAGCAGTTGGCGACAGGGGGCCTATGAGCAGTTCTTC
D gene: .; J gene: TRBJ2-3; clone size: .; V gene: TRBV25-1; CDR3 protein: CASSDRGGRTDTQYF; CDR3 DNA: TGTGCCAGCAGTGATCGCGGGGGCCGCACAGATACGCAGTATTTT
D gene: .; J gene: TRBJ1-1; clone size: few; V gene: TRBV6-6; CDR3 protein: CASSYRPQTGSTEAFF; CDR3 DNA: TGTGCCAGCAGTTACCGTCCTCAAACAGGGAGCACTGAAGCTTTCTTT
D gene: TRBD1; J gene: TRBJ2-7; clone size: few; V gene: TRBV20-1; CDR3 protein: CSASSLQGQALYEQYF; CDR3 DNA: TGCAGTGCTAGTTCTTTGCAGGGACAGGCCCTGTACGAGCAGTACTTC
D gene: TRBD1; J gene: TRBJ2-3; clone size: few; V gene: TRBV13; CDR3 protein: CASSNDRGSTDTQYF; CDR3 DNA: TGTGCCAGCAGCAATGACAGGGGGAGCACAGATACGCAGTATTTT
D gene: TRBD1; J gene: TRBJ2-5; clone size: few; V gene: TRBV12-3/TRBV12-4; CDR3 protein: CASSLGQGEETQYF; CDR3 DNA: TGTGCCAGCAGCTTGGGACAGGGTGAAGAGACCCAGTACTTC
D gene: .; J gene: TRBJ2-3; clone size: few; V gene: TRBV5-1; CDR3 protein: CASSLESPRRSTDTQYF; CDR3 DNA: TGCGCCAGCAGCTTGGAGTCACCCAGGCGTAGCACAGATACGCAGTATTTT